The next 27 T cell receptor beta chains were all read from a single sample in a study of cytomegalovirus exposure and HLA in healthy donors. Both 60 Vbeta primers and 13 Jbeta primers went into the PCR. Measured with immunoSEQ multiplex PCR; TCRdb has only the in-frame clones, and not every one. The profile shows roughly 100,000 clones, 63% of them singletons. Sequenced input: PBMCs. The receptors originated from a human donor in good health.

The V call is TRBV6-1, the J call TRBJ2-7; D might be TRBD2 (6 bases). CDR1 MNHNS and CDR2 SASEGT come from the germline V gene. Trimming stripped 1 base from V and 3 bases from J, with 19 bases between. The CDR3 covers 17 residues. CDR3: CASSEGIGGSTFYEQYF. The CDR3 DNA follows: TGTGCCAGCAGTGAAGGAATCGGAGGGTCAACTTTCTACGAGCAGTACTTC.

As DNA, the CDR3 is TGTGCCAGCAGTTACAAGGCGGTATCCTACGAGCAGTACTTC. As protein: CASSYKAVSYEQYF. V is TRBV6-5 and J is TRBJ2-7; D is undetermined. The CDR3 runs 14 residues. Trimming shortened V by 2 bases and J by 1 base, and 9 bases separated the two germline ends. Per germline, CDR1 MNHEY and CDR2 SVGAGI.

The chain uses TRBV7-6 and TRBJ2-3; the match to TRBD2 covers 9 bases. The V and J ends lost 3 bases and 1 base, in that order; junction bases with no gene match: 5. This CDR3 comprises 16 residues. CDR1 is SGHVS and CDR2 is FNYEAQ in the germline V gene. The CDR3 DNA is TGTGCCAGCAGCTTTAGCGGGAGCGGGGGCACAGATACGCAGTATTTT. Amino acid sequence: CASSFSGSGGTDTQYF.

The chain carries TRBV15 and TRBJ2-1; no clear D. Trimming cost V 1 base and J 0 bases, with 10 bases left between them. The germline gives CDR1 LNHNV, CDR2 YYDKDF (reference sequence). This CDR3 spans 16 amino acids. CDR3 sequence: CATSRVGKLSYNEQFF. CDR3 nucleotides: TGTGCCACCAGCAGAGTGGGCAAACTCTCCTACAATGAGCAGTTCTTC.

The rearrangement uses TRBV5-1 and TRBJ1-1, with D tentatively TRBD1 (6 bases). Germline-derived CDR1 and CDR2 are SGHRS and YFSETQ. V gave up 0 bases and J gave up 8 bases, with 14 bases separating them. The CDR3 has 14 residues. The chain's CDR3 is CASSLAQGGVEAFF. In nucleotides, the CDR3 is TGCGCCAGCAGCTTGGCACAGGGTGGGGTCGAAGCTTTCTTT.

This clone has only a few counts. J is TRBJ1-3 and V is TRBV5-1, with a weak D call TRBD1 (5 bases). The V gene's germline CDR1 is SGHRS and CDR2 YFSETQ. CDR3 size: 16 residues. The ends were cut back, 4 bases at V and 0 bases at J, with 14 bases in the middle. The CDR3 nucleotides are TGCGCCAGCAGCCCAGGGCGCGGAAACTCTGGAAACACCATATATTTT. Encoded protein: CASSPGRGNSGNTIYF.

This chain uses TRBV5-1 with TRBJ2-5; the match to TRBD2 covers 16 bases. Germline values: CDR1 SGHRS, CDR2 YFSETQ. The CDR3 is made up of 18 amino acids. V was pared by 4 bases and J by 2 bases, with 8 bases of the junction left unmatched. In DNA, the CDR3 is TGCGCCAGCAGCCCCGCCGGGACTAGCGGGGGGGATCAAGAGACCCAGTACTTC. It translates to CASSPAGTSGGDQETQYF.

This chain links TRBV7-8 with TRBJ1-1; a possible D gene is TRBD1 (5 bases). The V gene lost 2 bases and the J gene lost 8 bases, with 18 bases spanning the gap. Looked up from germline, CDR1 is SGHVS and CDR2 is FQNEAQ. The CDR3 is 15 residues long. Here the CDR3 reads CASSLKRVSDKEAFF. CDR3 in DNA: TGTGCCAGCAGCTTAAAACGGGTGTCGGACAAGGAAGCTTTCTTT. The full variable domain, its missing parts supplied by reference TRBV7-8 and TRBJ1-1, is GAGVSQSPRYKVAKRGQDVALRCDPISGHVSLFWYQQALGQGPEFLTYFQNEAQLDKSGLPSDRFFAERPEGSVSTLKIQRTQQEDSAVYLCASSLKRVSDKEAFFGQGTRLTVV.

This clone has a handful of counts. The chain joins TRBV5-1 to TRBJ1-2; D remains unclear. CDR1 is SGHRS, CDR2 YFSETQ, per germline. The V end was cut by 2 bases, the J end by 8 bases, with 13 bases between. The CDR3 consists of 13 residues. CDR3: CASSLFGLQGYTF. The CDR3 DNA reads TGCGCCAGCAGCTTATTCGGTTTGCAAGGCTACACCTTC.

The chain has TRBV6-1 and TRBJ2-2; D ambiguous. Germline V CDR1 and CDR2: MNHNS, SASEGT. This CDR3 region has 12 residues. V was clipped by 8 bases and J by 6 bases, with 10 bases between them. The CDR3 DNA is TGTGCCAGCTTTTTGCGTCCCGGGGAGCTGTTTTTT. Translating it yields CASFLRPGELFF.

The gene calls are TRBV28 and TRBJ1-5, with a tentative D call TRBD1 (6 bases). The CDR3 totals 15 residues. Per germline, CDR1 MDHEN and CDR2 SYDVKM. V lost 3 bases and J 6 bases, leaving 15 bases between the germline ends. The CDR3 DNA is TGTGCCAGCAGTTTTAGGGGGACGTTAAGTCAGCCCCAGCATTTT. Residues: CASSFRGTLSQPQHF.

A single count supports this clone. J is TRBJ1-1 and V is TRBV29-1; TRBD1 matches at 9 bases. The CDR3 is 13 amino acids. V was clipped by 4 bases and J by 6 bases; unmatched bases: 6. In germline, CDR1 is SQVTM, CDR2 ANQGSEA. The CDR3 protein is CSVVWGQGSEAFF. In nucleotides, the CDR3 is TGCAGCGTTGTTTGGGGACAGGGCTCTGAAGCTTTCTTT.

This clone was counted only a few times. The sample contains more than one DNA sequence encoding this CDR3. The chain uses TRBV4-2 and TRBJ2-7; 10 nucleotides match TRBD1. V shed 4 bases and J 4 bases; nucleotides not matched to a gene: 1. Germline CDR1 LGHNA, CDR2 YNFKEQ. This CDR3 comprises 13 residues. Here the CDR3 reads CASSRDRGYEQYF. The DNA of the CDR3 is TGTGCCAGCAGCCGGGACAGGGGTTACGAGCAGTACTTC.

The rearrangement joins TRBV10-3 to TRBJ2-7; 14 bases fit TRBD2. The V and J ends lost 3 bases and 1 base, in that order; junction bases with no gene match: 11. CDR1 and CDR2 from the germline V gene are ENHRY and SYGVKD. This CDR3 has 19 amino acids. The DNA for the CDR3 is TGTGCCATCAGTGACCCCCCGGGACTAGCGGGAGTAGCGTCCTACGAGCAGTACTTC. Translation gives CAISDPPGLAGVASYEQYF.

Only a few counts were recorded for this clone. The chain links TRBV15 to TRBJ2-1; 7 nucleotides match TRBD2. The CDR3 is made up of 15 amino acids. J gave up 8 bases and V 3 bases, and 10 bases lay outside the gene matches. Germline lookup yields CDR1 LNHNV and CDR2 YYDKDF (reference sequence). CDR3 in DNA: TGTGCCACCAGCAGTGGTGGGGGGGGAAGAGATGAGCAGTTCTTC. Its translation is CATSSGGGGRDEQFF.

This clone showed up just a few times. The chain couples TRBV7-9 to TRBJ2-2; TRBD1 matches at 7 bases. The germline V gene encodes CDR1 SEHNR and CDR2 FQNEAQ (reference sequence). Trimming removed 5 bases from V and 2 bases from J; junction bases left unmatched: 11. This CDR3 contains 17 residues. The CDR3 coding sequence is TGTGCCAGCAGCGCTACTACAGGGGATCTAAACACCGGGGAGCTGTTTTTT. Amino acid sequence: CASSATTGDLNTGELFF. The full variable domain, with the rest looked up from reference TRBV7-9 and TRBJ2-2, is DTGVSQNPRHKITKRGQNVTFRCDPISEHNRLYWYRQTLGQGPEFLTYFQNEAQLEKSRLLSDRFSAERPKGSFSTLEIQRTEQGDSAMYLCASSATTGDLNTGELFFGEGSRLTVL.

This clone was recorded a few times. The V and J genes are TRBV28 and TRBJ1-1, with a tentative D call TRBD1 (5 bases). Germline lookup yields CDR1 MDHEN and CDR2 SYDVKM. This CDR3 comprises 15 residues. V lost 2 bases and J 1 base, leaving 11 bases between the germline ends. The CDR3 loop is CASSLMLGGNTEAFF. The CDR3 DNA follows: TGTGCCAGCAGTTTAATGTTGGGGGGGAACACTGAAGCTTTCTTT.

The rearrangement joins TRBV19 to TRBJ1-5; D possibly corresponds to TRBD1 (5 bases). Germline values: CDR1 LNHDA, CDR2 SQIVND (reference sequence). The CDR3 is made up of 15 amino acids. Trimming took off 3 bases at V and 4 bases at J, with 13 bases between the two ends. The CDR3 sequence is CASSISWGENQPQHF. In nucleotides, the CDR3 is TGTGCCAGTAGTATTTCCTGGGGCGAAAATCAGCCCCAGCATTTT.

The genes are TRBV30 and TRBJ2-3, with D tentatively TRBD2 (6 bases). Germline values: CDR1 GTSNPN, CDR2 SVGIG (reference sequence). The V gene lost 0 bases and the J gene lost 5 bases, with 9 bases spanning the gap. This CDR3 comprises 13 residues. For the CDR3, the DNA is TGTGCCTGGAGTGTCCGACTAGAAGATACGCAGTATTTT. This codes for CAWSVRLEDTQYF. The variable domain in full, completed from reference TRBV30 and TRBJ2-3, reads SQTIHQWPATLVQPVGSPLSLECTVEGTSNPNLYWYRQAAGRGLQLLFYSVGIGQISSEVPQNLSASRPQDRQFILSSKKLLLSDSGFYLCAWSVRLEDTQYFGPGTRLTVL.

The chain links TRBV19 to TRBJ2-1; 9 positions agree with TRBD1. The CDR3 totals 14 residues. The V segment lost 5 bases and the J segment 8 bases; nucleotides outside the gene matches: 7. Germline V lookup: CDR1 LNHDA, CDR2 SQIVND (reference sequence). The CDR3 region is CASSGRTGVHEQFF. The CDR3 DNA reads TGTGCCAGTAGTGGGAGGACAGGGGTCCATGAGCAGTTCTTC.

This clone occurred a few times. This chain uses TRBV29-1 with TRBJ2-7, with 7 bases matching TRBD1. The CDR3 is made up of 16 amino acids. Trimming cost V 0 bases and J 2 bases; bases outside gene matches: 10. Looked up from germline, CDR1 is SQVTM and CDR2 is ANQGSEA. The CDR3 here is CSVEDPRGQGTYEQYF. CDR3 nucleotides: TGCAGCGTTGAAGATCCTAGGGGGCAGGGGACCTACGAGCAGTACTTC.

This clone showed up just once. The CDR3 region has the DNA TGCGCCAGCAGCGAATTATCTAGCGGGAGGTCCTACAATGAGCAGTTCTTC. As protein: CASSELSSGRSYNEQFF. The chain combines TRBV5-1 with TRBJ2-1; TRBD2 aligns across 11 bases. CDR3 length: 17 amino acids. The V gene's germline CDR1 is SGHRS and CDR2 YFSETQ. Trimming took 4 bases from V and 1 from J; bases not matched to a gene: 7.

CDR3 DNA sequence: TGTGCCATCAGCCGACTATACAATGAGCAGTTCTTC. Protein product: CAISRLYNEQFF. The chain joins TRBV10-3 to TRBJ2-1; D is perhaps TRBD2 (5 bases). The V end lost 6 bases, the J end lost 4 bases, and 7 bases lay between the germline ends. The CDR3 is 12 amino acids. Looked up from germline, CDR1 is ENHRY and CDR2 is SYGVKD.

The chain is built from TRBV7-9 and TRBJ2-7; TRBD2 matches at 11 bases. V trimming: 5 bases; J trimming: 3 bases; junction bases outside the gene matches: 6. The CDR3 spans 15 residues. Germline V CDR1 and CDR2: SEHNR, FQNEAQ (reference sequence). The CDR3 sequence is CASSHTSGSVYEQYF. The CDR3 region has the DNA TGTGCCAGCAGCCATACTAGCGGGAGTGTCTACGAGCAGTACTTC.

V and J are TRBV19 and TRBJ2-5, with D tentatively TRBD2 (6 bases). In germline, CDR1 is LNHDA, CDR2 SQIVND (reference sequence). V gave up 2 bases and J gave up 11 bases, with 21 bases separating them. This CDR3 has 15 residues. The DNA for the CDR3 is TGTGCCAGTAGTATACTCCCTAGCGATTCGAATGAGCAGTACTTC. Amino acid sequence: CASSILPSDSNEQYF. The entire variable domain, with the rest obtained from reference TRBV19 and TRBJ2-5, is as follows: DGGITQSPKYLFRKEGQNVTLSCEQNLNHDAMYWYRQDPGQGLRLIYYSQIVNDFQKGDIAEGYSVSREKKESFPLTVTSAQKNPTAFYLCASSILPSDSNEQYFGPGTRLLVL.

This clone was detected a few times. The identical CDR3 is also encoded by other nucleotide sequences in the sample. Here the CDR3 DNA reads TGTGCCTGGACCCGGGACAGAAACTCCTACGAGCAGTACTTC. It specifies CAWTRDRNSYEQYF. J is TRBJ2-7 and V is TRBV30; 7 bases map to TRBD1. Germline CDR1 GTSNPN, CDR2 SVGIG (reference sequence). This CDR3 region has 14 residues. V lost 4 bases, J lost 0 bases, and 6 bases stayed unmatched.

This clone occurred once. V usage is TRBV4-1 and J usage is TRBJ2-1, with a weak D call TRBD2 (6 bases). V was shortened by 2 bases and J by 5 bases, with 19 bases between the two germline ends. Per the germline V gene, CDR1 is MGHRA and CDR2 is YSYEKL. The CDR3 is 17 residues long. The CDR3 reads CASSQSGRPERDNEQFF. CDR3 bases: TGCGCCAGCAGCCAATCAGGTCGACCCGAGCGGGACAATGAGCAGTTCTTC.